This T cell receptor beta chain was sequenced for a study of cytomegalovirus exposure and HLA in healthy donors (dated by TCRdb to about 2017). Background for the entire study: The 666 repertoires of the first cohort and the roughly 110 validation repertoires were produced on the same platform, according to a later analysis. The study aimed to test whether cataloging public T cell receptors could reveal signatures of past pathogen exposure. High-throughput TCR immunosequencing, statistical association of individual TCRs with disease status, and machine learning were combined to predict cytomegalovirus infection status. Besides the first cohort of approximately 670 subjects, a separate validation cohort made up of 120 different subjects was used. General conclusions and limits of the study: In vitro tests confirmed that three of the cytomegalovirus-associated TCR beta chains recognize cytomegalovirus antigens. A total of roughly 160 TCR beta chains were listed by the study as associated with cytomegalovirus. The authors suggested that the approach could potentially be extended to other disease states and immunological phenotypes. A later analysis found that TCRs clustered in the first cohort also tended to co-occur in the 130 or so validation repertoires, with 94% of cluster scores above 0. Cytomegalovirus status was reported to be diagnosed by the classifier with high specificity and sensitivity in both the original and validation cohorts. A later analysis had no HLA typing for the validation cohort, so co-occurrence there was scored across all 130 or so repertoires. Most TCR sequences were observed very rarely across donors, whereas some public TCRs were present in many individuals.

The germline V and J ends show losses of 5 bases and 6 bases respectively, and no gene match explains 9 bases of the junction. The CDR3 starts with the cysteine, ends with the phenylalanine, and has 14 residues. The read is trimmed to its CDR3 DNA, 42 bases read in frame from base 1. As encoded in the germline V gene (reference sequence), CDR1 is LNHDA while CDR2 is SQIVND. About this clone itself: The clone's antigen remains unknown. No clone much larger than this one lies a single base away; base qualities are absent.

The library was obtained by the immunoSEQ multiplex PCR assay. Processing in the source paper ran as follows. A statistical classification framework was built for diagnosing cytomegalovirus status from the catalog of TCR beta chain sequences. In its TCRdb copy, this immuneACCESS table keeps in-frame sequences only and misses some clones. Where compared with another copy, unresolved V genes explain less than half of these, and the others have no known cause. Clonal size and the V and J genes are those of that table, whereas D and trimming came from the DNA. Across this sample there are 200,000 to 250,000 clones, with 75% to 90% seen only once. Together, the top ten hold around 5.4% of the sample. Donors formed part of the validation cohort, which comprised approximately 130 subjects and was distinct from the first cohort of 670 or so subjects.

The sequencing sample was made of PBMCs. This receptor chain uses TRBV19 and TRBJ1-2; 7 bases in between match TRBD1. This TCR derives from a woman under 30 in good health and CMV-seronegative. The CDR3 here reads CASSPARTGNGYTF. The DNA is TGTGCCAGTAGTCCTGCTCGGACAGGTAATGGCTACACCTTC.